This TCR beta chain was obtained from a study of T cells in narcolepsy. Study summary: Donors had narcolepsy type 1 or type 2, or were healthy controls.

Worth noting for this clone: Its antigen is undetermined.

Per germline, CDR1 LGHNA and CDR2 YNFKEQ. The ends were cut back, 3 bases at V and 2 bases at J, with 8 bases in the middle. This CDR3 contains 15 residues. Findings of the study overall: No autoreactive T cell clone sequences appeared in some memory CD4+ repertoires. Same-patient CSF and blood CD4+ T cell clonotypes included HCRT-specific and TRIB2-specific autoreactive ones.

Sequencing used immunoSEQ multiplex PCR; TCRdb keeps in-frame clones, though not all of them. This table has about 34,000 clones, around 84% appearing once. V usage is TRBV4-2 and J usage is TRBJ2-6, with D maybe TRBD2 (6 bases). The material sequenced was memory (CD45RA-) CD4+ T cells from blood. The sequence was collected from a human donor in good health. CDR3: CASSQEGTGANVLTF. The CDR3 region has the DNA TGTGCCAGCAGCCAGGAGGGGACTGGGGCCAACGTCCTGACTTTC.